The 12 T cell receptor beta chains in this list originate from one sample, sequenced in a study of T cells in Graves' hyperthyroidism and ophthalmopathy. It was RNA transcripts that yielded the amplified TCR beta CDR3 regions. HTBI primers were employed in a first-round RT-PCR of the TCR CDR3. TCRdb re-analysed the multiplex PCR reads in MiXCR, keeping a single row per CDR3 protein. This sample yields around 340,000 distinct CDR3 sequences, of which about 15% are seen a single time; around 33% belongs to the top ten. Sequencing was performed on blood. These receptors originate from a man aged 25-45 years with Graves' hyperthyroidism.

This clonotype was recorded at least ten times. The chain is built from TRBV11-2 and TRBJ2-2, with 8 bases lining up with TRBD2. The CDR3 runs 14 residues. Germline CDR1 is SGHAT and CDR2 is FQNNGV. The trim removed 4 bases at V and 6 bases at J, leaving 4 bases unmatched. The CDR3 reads CASSSSSGPGELFF. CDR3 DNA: TGTGCCAGCAGCTCTTCTAGCGGGCCCGGGGAGCTGTTTTTT.

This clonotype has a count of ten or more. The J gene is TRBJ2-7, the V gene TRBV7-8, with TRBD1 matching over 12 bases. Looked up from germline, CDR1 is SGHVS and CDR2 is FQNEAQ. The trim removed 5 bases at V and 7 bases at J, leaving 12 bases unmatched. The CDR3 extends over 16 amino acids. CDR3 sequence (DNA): TGTGCCAGCAGCGTAGTTTCCGGGACAGGGGGCTGGGAGCAGTACTTC. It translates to CASSVVSGTGGWEQYF. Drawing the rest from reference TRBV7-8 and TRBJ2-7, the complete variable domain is GAGVSQSPRYKVAKRGQDVALRCDPISGHVSLFWYQQALGQGPEFLTYFQNEAQLDKSGLPSDRFFAERPEGSVSTLKIQRTQQEDSAVYLCASSVVSGTGGWEQYFGPGTRLTVT.

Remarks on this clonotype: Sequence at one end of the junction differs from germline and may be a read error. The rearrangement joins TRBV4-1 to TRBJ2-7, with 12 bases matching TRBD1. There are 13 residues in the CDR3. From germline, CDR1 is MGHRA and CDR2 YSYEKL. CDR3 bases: TGCGCCAGCAGCCGGGACAGGGGGCGAGAGCTGTACTTC. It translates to CASSRDRGRELYF.

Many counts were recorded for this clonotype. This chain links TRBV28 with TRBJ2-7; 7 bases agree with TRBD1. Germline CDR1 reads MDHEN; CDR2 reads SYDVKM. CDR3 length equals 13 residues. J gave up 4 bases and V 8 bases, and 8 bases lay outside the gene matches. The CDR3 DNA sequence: TGTGCCAGCTGCTCCCTGGGACAGTACGAGCAGTACTTC. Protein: CASCSLGQYEQYF.

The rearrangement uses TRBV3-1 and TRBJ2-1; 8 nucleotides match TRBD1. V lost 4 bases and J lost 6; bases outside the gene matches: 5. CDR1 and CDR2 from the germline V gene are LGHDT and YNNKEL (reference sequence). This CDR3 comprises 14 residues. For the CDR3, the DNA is TGTGCCAGCAGCCGGACAGGGCTGGGCAATGAGCAGTTCTTC. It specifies CASSRTGLGNEQFF.

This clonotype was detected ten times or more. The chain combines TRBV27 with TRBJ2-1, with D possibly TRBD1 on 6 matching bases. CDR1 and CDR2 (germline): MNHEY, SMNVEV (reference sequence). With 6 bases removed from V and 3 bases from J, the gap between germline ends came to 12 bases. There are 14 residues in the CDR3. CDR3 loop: CASSFNRDYNEQFF. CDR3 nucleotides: TGTGCCAGCAGCTTTAACAGGGACTACAATGAGCAGTTCTTC.

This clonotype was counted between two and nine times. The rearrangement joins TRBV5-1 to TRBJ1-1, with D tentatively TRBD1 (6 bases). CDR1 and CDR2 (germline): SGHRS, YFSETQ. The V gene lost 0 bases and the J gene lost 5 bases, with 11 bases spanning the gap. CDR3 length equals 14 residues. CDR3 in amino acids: CASSLEGVRTEAFF. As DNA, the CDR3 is TGCGCCAGCAGCTTGGAGGGGGTGCGGACTGAAGCTTTCTTT.

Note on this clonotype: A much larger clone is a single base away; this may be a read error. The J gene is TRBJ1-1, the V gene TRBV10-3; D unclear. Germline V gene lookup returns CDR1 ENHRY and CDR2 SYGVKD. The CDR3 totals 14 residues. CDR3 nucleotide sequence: TGTGCCACCAGTGGGTCGAAGCTGGAGACTGAAGCTTTCTTT. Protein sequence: CATSGSKLETEAFF.

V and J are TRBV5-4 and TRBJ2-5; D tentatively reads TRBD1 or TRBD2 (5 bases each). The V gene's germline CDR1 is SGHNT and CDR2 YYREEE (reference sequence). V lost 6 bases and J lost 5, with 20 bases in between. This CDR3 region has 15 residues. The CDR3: CASTLRAGTGETQYF. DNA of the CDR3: TGTGCCAGCACCCTCCGAGCAGGGACGGGGGAGACCCAGTACTTC.

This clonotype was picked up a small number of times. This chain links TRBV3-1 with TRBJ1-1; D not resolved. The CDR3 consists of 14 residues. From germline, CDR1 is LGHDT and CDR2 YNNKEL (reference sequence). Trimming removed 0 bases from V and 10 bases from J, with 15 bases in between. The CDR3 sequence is CASSQDPGAAGAFF. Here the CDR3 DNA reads TGTGCCAGCAGCCAAGATCCGGGAGCCGCCGGAGCTTTCTTT. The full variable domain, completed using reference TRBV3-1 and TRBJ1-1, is DTAVSQTPKYLVTQMGNDKSIKCEQNLGHDTMYWYKQDSKKFLKIMFSYNNKELIINETVPNRFSPKSPDKAHLNLHINSLELGDSAVYFCASSQDPGAAGAFFGQGTRLTVV.

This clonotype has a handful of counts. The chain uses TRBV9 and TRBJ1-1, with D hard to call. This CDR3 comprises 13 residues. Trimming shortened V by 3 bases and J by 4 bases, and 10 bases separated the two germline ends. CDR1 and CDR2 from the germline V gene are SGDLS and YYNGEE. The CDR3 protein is CASSADGGTEAFF. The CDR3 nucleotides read TGTGCCAGCAGCGCCGACGGTGGCACTGAAGCTTTCTTT.

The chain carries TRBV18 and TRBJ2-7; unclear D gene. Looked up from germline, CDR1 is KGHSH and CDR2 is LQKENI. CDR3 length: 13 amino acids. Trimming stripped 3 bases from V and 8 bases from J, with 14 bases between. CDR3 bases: TGTGCCAGCTCACCGGAGACATCGGTCAAGCAGTACTTC. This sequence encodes CASSPETSVKQYF.